These T cell receptor beta chains were read from a single sample in a study of OX40 agonist ivuxolimab in advanced cancers. TCRdb keeps only in-frame clones here, not all; method: immunoSEQ multiplex PCR. The repertoire includes some 77,000 clones, about 93% of them detected once, and approximately 0.32% sits in the top ten. Specimen: CD4+ or CD8+ T cells sorted from blood, collected in a trial of the OX40 agonist ivuxolimab. All receptors derive from an adult with an advanced solid tumor such as melanoma, head and neck, liver or kidney cancer. The conserved cysteine and the conserved F or W are not part of the CDR3 here.

V gene: TRBV7-2
CDR3 protein: ASSLAWGYEAF

V gene: TRBV20-1
CDR3 protein: SARGSDEAF

V gene: TRBV27
CDR3 protein: VSRQKNYGYT

V gene: TRBV9
CDR3 protein: ASSADFRDFNNEQF

V gene: TRBV4-2
CDR3 protein: ASSLGLAGGQDTQY

V gene: TRBV5-1
CDR3 protein: ASSSLGLAPQETQY

V gene: TRBV9
CDR3 protein: ASSVEAGNYGYT

V gene: TRBV7-7
CDR3 protein: ASSKTDRGLYIEKLF

V gene: TRBV29-1
CDR3 protein: SAATGALYEQY

V gene: TRBV5-3
CDR3 protein: ARSFTTSGGSKGETQY

V gene: TRBV21-1
CDR3 protein: ASSNAQGDRAYGNTIY

V gene: TRBV9
CDR3 protein: ASSKQGSNNEQF

V gene: TRBV5-6
CDR3 protein: ASSTDRGYPYEQY

V gene: TRBV7-9
CDR3 protein: ASSLSPPGGNQPQH

V gene: TRBV5-1
CDR3 protein: ASSSGTTTNEKLF

V gene: TRBV5-6
CDR3 protein: ASSLATGQGYQPQH

V gene: TRBV19
CDR3 protein: ASSYTGGSNQPQH

V gene: TRBV19
CDR3 protein: ASSIDSQRGQETQY

V gene: TRBV5-1
CDR3 protein: ASSFQVPGTDTQY

V gene: TRBV23-1
CDR3 protein: ASSLCGGNSPLH

V gene: TRBV6-6
CDR3 protein: ASSCQGTDTQY

V gene: TRBV7-2
CDR3 protein: ASSPSSGGSYNEQF

V gene: TRBV4-1
CDR3 protein: ASSPRIGMGGGETQY

V gene: TRBV5-1
CDR3 protein: ASSLAPGRGQETQY

V gene: TRBV28
CDR3 protein: ASRAGATNEKLF

V gene: TRBV28
CDR3 protein: ASSQIRGGTDTQY

V gene: TRBV29-1
CDR3 protein: SGGTGGEGYT

V gene: TRBV10-3
CDR3 protein: AISAAGVSYEQY

V gene: TRBV19
CDR3 protein: ASSTSGGYQPQH

V gene: TRBV11-2
CDR3 protein: ASSLEGGQGTTIY

V gene: TRBV18
CDR3 protein: ASSPEGGEAEQY

V gene: TRBV7-3
CDR3 protein: ASSSQGAGTDTQY

V gene: TRBV10-1
CDR3 protein: ASSEETATYNEQF

V gene: TRBV5-8
CDR3 protein: ASSFSGGEQY

V gene: TRBV10-3
CDR3 protein: AISESTGQETQY

V gene: TRBV5-1
CDR3 protein: ASSFGLTSTDTQY

V gene: TRBV11-1
CDR3 protein: ASSLEGVKYYEQY

V gene: TRBV7-3
CDR3 protein: ASSPRGQGVGDTQY

V gene: TRBV25-1
CDR3 protein: ASSEDRGGGNTIY

V gene: TRBV6-6
CDR3 protein: ASSYSTVTSDNEQF

V gene: TRBV27
CDR3 protein: ASSFLGQNQETQY

V gene: TRBV7-9
CDR3 protein: ASSTYDEQY

V gene: TRBV6-5
CDR3 protein: ASSYSDRANTEAF

V gene: TRBV6-9
CDR3 protein: ASSYKGSARLTEPTYEQY

V gene: TRBV21-1
CDR3 protein: ASSRGGYT

V gene: TRBV4-2
CDR3 protein: ASSQVGDRGRVEQY

V gene: TRBV29-1
CDR3 protein: SVDGTGASGELF

V gene: TRBV10-3
CDR3 protein: ATRRDPNKWWSPLH

V gene: TRBV18
CDR3 protein: ASSPRDTGELF

V gene: TRBV16
CDR3 protein: ASSLRTGGNSPLH

V gene: TRBV27
CDR3 protein: ASSPSPLAGANVLT

V gene: TRBV28
CDR3 protein: ASGQGDRVDEQF

V gene: TRBV19
CDR3 protein: ASRGRQLETQY

V gene: TRBV29-1
CDR3 protein: SPGLGVETQY